Presented here are 32 T cell receptor beta chains from one specimen sequenced in a study of blood T cell repertoires in COVID-19. TCRdb's table, derived via immunoSEQ multiplex PCR, lists solely in-frame clones and lacks some. The table shows some 110,000 clones, with around 82% occurring only once. The sequenced material came from peripheral blood. The receptors stem from a man aged 55-75 years with acute or convalescent COVID-19.

This CDR3 reads CASSPMSGTGESKQYF. Here the CDR3 DNA reads TGTGCCAGCAGCCCCATGTCCGGGACAGGGGAATCAAAGCAGTACTTC. The chain is built from TRBV21-1 and TRBJ2-7; the table's D call TRBD1 went unverified against the DNA. TRBV21-1 is reported as a pseudogene. The CDR3 consists of 16 residues.

The V and J genes are TRBV6-5 and TRBJ1-2; 9 nucleotides agree with TRBD1. Germline V gene lookup returns CDR1 MNHEY and CDR2 SVGAGI. The CDR3 runs to 15 residues. The V segment lost 0 bases and the J segment 7 bases; nucleotides outside the gene matches: 6. The CDR3 is CASSYSTGQGSGYTF. Here the CDR3 DNA reads TGTGCCAGCAGTTACTCGACGGGACAGGGTTCTGGCTACACCTTC.

The chain combines TRBV5-4 with TRBJ2-7; D is possibly TRBD2 (6 bases). In germline, CDR1 is SGHNT, CDR2 YYREEE (reference sequence). Trimming pared 0 bases from V and 6 bases from J, leaving 13 bases between. This CDR3 has 14 residues. The CDR3 DNA reads as TGTGCCAGCAGCTTGGACGGCGGGATGAGCGAGCAGTACTTC. It specifies CASSLDGGMSEQYF.

The CDR3 region has the DNA TGCGCCAGCAGAGTGGGGACAGGGGACGAGACCCAGTACTTC. Amino acid sequence: CASRVGTGDETQYF. This chain joins TRBV5-1 and TRBJ2-5; 10 positions match TRBD1. Germline CDR1 reads SGHRS; CDR2 reads YFSETQ. This CDR3 has 14 amino acids. V shed 5 bases, J shed 5 bases, and the junction held 6 bases outside the gene matches. Variable domain in full (rest from reference TRBV5-1 and TRBJ2-5): KAGVTQTPRYLIKTRGQQVTLSCSPISGHRSVSWYQQTPGQGLQFLFEYFSETQRNKGNFPGRFSGRQFSNSRSEMNVSTLELGDSALYLCASRVGTGDETQYFGPGTRLLVL.

The chain employs TRBV7-8 and TRBJ1-6, with a tentative D call TRBD1 (6 bases). CDR1 is SGHVS and CDR2 is FQNEAQ in the germline V gene. The ends were cut back, 2 bases at V and 10 bases at J, with 21 bases in the middle. CDR3 length: 17 amino acids. CDR3 nucleotides: TGTGCCAGCAGCTTAATACAGGGATTCTCAAGTTGGTCACCCCTCCACTTT. This codes for CASSLIQGFSSWSPLHF.

The chain is built from TRBV5-4 and TRBJ2-3; 10 positions match TRBD2. V lost 3 bases, J lost 3 bases, and 7 bases stayed unmatched. There are 16 residues in the CDR3. Germline V gives CDR1 SGHNT, CDR2 YYREEE (reference sequence). CDR3 loop: CASSSTSGRATDTQYF. CDR3 nucleotides: TGTGCCAGCAGCTCAACCAGCGGGAGGGCAACAGATACGCAGTATTTT.

V usage is TRBV10-3 and J usage is TRBJ2-2, with 12 bases lining up with TRBD1. Germline V lookup: CDR1 ENHRY, CDR2 SYGVKD. CDR3 length equals 17 residues. Unmatched junction bases numbered 5, after V lost 6 bases and J lost 0 bases. CDR3 DNA: TGTGCCATCAGGGGGACAGGGGGCGACTCGAACACCGGGGAGCTGTTTTTT. Encoded protein: CAIRGTGGDSNTGELFF.

The chain employs TRBV5-1 and TRBJ2-1; tentatively, D is TRBD2 (6 bases). Germline values: CDR1 SGHRS, CDR2 YFSETQ. Trimming removed 4 bases from V and 9 bases from J, with 20 bases in between. CDR3 length equals 15 residues. The DNA for the CDR3 is TGCGCCAGCAGCCCCTCTGGCGGAGGGGATGGTGAGCAGTTCTTC. It yields the protein CASSPSGGGDGEQFF.

The rearrangement links TRBV20-1 to TRBJ1-6; D is unclear. In germline, CDR1 is DFQATT, CDR2 SNEGSKA (reference sequence). CDR3 size: 15 residues. Trimming removed 4 bases at V and 8 bases at J, with 18 bases between. As DNA, the CDR3 is TGCAGTGCTATTGATCGGCCCACCGGGTATTCACCCCTCCACTTT. As protein: CSAIDRPTGYSPLHF.

The rearrangement uses TRBV5-1 and TRBJ1-1, with D perhaps TRBD1 (5 bases). Germline V CDR1 and CDR2: SGHRS, YFSETQ. The CDR3 contains 15 residues. V was trimmed by 0 bases and J by 1 base, leaving 10 bases between them. The CDR3: CASSLGGAGNTEAFF. In nucleotides, the CDR3 is TGCGCCAGCAGCTTGGGCGGGGCAGGGAACACTGAAGCTTTCTTT. The full variable domain, in which reference TRBV5-1 and TRBJ1-1 provide the parts outside the CDR3, is KAGVTQTPRYLIKTRGQQVTLSCSPISGHRSVSWYQQTPGQGLQFLFEYFSETQRNKGNFPGRFSGRQFSNSRSEMNVSTLELGDSALYLCASSLGGAGNTEAFFGQGTRLTVV.

This clone showed up just once. The J gene is TRBJ2-2, the V gene TRBV5-5; D is perhaps TRBD1 (5 bases). With 4 bases removed from V and 4 bases from J, the gap between germline ends came to 14 bases. Per the germline V gene, CDR1 is SGHKS and CDR2 is YYEKEE (reference sequence). The CDR3 loop spans 15 amino acids. CDR3 sequence reads: CASSPQGWFTGELFF. The CDR3 bases are TGTGCCAGCAGCCCTCAGGGTTGGTTCACCGGGGAGCTGTTTTTT.

The V and J genes are TRBV27 and TRBJ2-3, with 7 bases identical to TRBD1. Germline CDR1 is MNHEY and CDR2 is SMNVEV (reference sequence). The junction had 6 bases not matched to a gene; V was cut back by 1 base and J by 5 bases. The CDR3 is 15 residues long. The CDR3 spells CASSLWQGVKDTQYF. In DNA form, the CDR3 reads TGTGCCAGCAGTTTATGGCAGGGGGTAAAAGATACGCAGTATTTT.

This chain connects TRBV6-1 to TRBJ2-7, with D possibly TRBD2 on 5 matching bases. V dropped 3 bases and J dropped 3 bases, with 15 bases sitting between them. The germline V gene has CDR1 MNHNS and CDR2 SASEGT. CDR3 length equals 15 residues. CDR3 loop: CASSDRGGLNYEQYF. CDR3 nucleotides: TGTGCCAGCAGTGACCGAGGAGGTTTGAACTACGAGCAGTACTTC.

The chain has TRBV24-1 and TRBJ2-3, with TRBD2 matching over 11 bases. V lost 0 bases and J lost 3; bases outside the gene matches: 13. This CDR3 has 20 amino acids. Germline values: CDR1 KGHDR, CDR2 SFDVKD. The CDR3 coding sequence is TGTGCCACCAGTGATTTGAGACTAGCGGGGCGGGTGGCCCCAACAGATACGCAGTATTTT. Amino acids: CATSDLRLAGRVAPTDTQYF.

The chain has TRBV19 and TRBJ1-1; D unresolved. V was trimmed by 5 bases and J by 5 bases, leaving 12 bases between them. CDR1 LNHDA and CDR2 SQIVND come from the germline V gene (reference sequence). The CDR3 consists of 13 residues. Written as DNA, the CDR3 is TGTGCCAGTAGTTCGCAGGTGGTGACTGAAGCTTTCTTT. This gives the protein CASSSQVVTEAFF.

The chain has TRBV7-6 and TRBJ1-3; the D is unclear. The CDR3 spans 17 residues. Trimming stripped 4 bases from V and 0 bases from J, with 16 bases between. Germline CDR1 is SGHVS and CDR2 is FNYEAQ. For the CDR3, the DNA is TGTGCCAGCAGCTCCCGACCACCGGAGGGCTCTGGAAACACCATATATTTT. Protein product: CASSSRPPEGSGNTIYF. Full variable domain (missing parts from reference TRBV7-6 and TRBJ1-3): GAGVSQSPRYKVTKRGQDVALRCDPISGHVSLYWYRQALGQGPEFLTYFNYEAQQDKSGLPNDRFSAERPEGSISTLTIQRTEQRDSAMYRCASSSRPPEGSGNTIYFGEGSWLTVV.

This clone was counted only a few times. The chain is built from TRBV15 and TRBJ1-6; D remains unclear. The V and J ends lost 0 bases and 7 bases respectively, with 10 bases between them. The CDR3 spans 15 residues. Germline-derived CDR1 and CDR2 are LNHNV and YYDKDF (reference sequence). The CDR3 sequence: CATSRDRVDNSPLHF. CDR3 bases: TGTGCCACCAGCAGAGATCGGGTCGACAATTCACCCCTCCACTTT. Filled out from reference TRBV15 and TRBJ1-6, the complete variable domain reads DAMVIQNPRYQVTQFGKPVTLSCSQTLNHNVMYWYQQKSSQAPKLLFHYYDKDFNNEADTPDNFQSRRPNTSFCFLDIRSPGLGDTAMYLCATSRDRVDNSPLHFGNGTRLTVT.

This clone was seen a single time. The chain uses TRBV19 and TRBJ2-6, with unresolved D. The germline V and J ends were trimmed by 6 bases and 0 bases, with 12 bases remaining between them. Germline CDR1 is LNHDA and CDR2 is SQIVND (reference sequence). CDR3 length: 16 residues. In nucleotides, the CDR3 is TGTGCCAGTAGCCCCCATGTTGTCTCTGGGGCCAACGTCCTGACTTTC. It translates to CASSPHVVSGANVLTF.

The genes are TRBV27 and TRBJ2-5; TRBD1 matches at 9 bases. The CDR3 loop spans 14 amino acids. CDR1 is MNHEY and CDR2 is SMNVEV in the germline V gene (reference sequence). V trimming: 5 bases; J trimming: 4 bases; junction bases outside the gene matches: 5. This chain's CDR3 is CASSGTGRRETQYF. The DNA for the CDR3 is TGTGCCAGCAGTGGGACAGGGAGAAGAGAGACCCAGTACTTC.

This rearrangement joins TRBV11-2 to TRBJ2-7; 10 bases are a match to TRBD1. This CDR3 is built from 15 residues. Unmatched junction bases numbered 7, after V lost 4 bases and J lost 4 bases. Germline V gene lookup returns CDR1 SGHAT and CDR2 FQNNGV. The DNA for the CDR3 is TGTGCCAGCAGCTCACCGGGACAGGGGTTATACGAGCAGTACTTC. This sequence encodes CASSSPGQGLYEQYF.

The chain recombines TRBV5-4 with TRBJ2-1; 7 positions match TRBD2. Germline V gene data show CDR1 as SGHNT and CDR2 as YYREEE (reference sequence). The CDR3 length is 15 residues. V gave up 4 bases and J gave up 4 bases; unmatched junction bases: 8. The CDR3 sequence: CASSPKAGEYNEQFF. As DNA, the CDR3 is TGTGCCAGCAGCCCAAAGGCGGGAGAATACAATGAGCAGTTCTTC.

The rearrangement links TRBV6-5 to TRBJ2-7; 7 bases align to TRBD1. Trimming at V came to 6 bases and at J to 3 bases, leaving 8 bases not matched to a gene. Germline V gene lookup returns CDR1 MNHEY and CDR2 SVGAGI. The CDR3 is 14 residues long. CDR3: CASRLRDSYYEQYF. CDR3 sequence (DNA): TGTGCCAGCAGGTTACGGGACAGTTACTACGAGCAGTACTTC.

The J gene is TRBJ1-6, the V gene TRBV20-1; no clear D gene. Germline V gene data show CDR1 as DFQATT and CDR2 as SNEGSKA (reference sequence). Between the trimmed V and J ends, which lost 3 bases and 2 bases, there was a span of 14 bases. This CDR3 has 16 residues. The CDR3 sequence: CSASRRQSTYNSPLHF. DNA for the CDR3: TGCAGTGCTAGTAGGCGGCAGAGCACCTATAATTCACCCCTCCACTTT.

This clone has only a few counts. The CDR3 sequence is CASSEGRRGYEQYF. The CDR3 nucleotides read TGTGCCAGCAGTGAAGGGCGAAGGGGCTACGAGCAGTACTTC. The chain couples TRBV2 to TRBJ2-7; D may be TRBD1 (5 bases). From germline, CDR1 is SNHLY and CDR2 FYNNEI. Trimming pared 1 base from V and 3 bases from J, leaving 10 bases between. The CDR3 totals 14 residues.

V is TRBV7-3 and J is TRBJ1-3, with D hard to call. The CDR3 loop spans 15 amino acids. Trimming stripped 3 bases from V and 2 bases from J, with 11 bases between. CDR1 and CDR2 (germline): SGHTA, FQGTGA. The CDR3 DNA reads TGTGCCAGCAGCTTGCGGGGTCCAACTGGAAACACCATATATTTT. Translation gives CASSLRGPTGNTIYF.

The genes are TRBV19 and TRBJ1-3; 7 bases are a match to TRBD1. Germline V gives CDR1 LNHDA, CDR2 SQIVND (reference sequence). The CDR3 spans 19 residues. Unmatched junction bases numbered 20, after V lost 7 bases and J lost 2 bases. CDR3 region: CASKPRRGDSKTPGNTIYF. The CDR3 DNA reads as TGTGCCAGTAAACCGAGGCGAGGGGACAGTAAAACCCCTGGAAACACCATATATTTT.

This chain connects TRBV30 to TRBJ1-4; the D is unclear. CDR1 GTSNPN and CDR2 SVGIG come from the germline V gene (reference sequence). With 0 bases removed from V and 8 bases from J, the gap between germline ends came to 13 bases. The CDR3 has 14 amino acids. The CDR3 reads CAWSVLSGLEKLFF. Written as DNA, the CDR3 is TGTGCCTGGAGTGTACTCTCGGGATTGGAAAAACTGTTTTTT.

V and J are TRBV6-5 and TRBJ1-2; 9 bases line up with TRBD1. The CDR3 has 14 residues. The germline V gene encodes CDR1 MNHEY and CDR2 SVGAGI. The trim removed 6 bases at V and 5 bases at J, leaving 7 bases unmatched. The CDR3 bases are TGTGCCAGCAGAACCGACAGGGGGATATATGGCTACACCTTC. It encodes CASRTDRGIYGYTF.

Here the CDR3 DNA reads TGTGCCAGCAGCTTAGAGGGGACAGGGGTCACTGAAGCTTTCTTT. Translated: CASSLEGTGVTEAFF. The rearrangement uses TRBV7-9 and TRBJ1-1; TRBD1 matches 10 bases. Germline V gives CDR1 SEHNR, CDR2 FQNEAQ (reference sequence). This CDR3 spans 15 amino acids. V shed 1 base, J shed 4 bases, and the junction held 3 bases outside the gene matches.

This chain uses TRBV6-5 with TRBJ2-3; TRBD2 matches 9 bases. V shed 6 bases and J 6 bases; nucleotides not matched to a gene: 10. The CDR3 has 15 residues. Germline values: CDR1 MNHEY, CDR2 SVGAGI. Written as DNA, the CDR3 is TGTGCCAGCAGGTTCGCTAGCGGGGTTCAGGATACGCAGTATTTT. It is translated as CASRFASGVQDTQYF.

Here the CDR3 reads CASSLRDNIGAFF. In DNA form, the CDR3 reads TGTGCCAGCAGTTTACGGGACAACATTGGAGCTTTCTTT. This chain joins TRBV12-3 or TRBV12-4 and TRBJ1-1, with D perhaps matching TRBD1 (6 bases). Between the trimmed V and J ends, which lost 2 bases and 10 bases, there was a span of 14 bases. This CDR3 is 13 amino acids long.

J is TRBJ1-2 and V is TRBV6-2 or TRBV6-3; maybe TRBD1 (5 bases). Germline-derived CDR1 and CDR2 are MNHEY and SVGEGT. This CDR3 contains 13 residues. V lost 5 bases and J lost 5, with 12 bases in between. The CDR3 nucleotides are TGTGCCAGCAGTCCGGTAAAGGGGTATGGCTACACCTTC. This gives the protein CASSPVKGYGYTF.